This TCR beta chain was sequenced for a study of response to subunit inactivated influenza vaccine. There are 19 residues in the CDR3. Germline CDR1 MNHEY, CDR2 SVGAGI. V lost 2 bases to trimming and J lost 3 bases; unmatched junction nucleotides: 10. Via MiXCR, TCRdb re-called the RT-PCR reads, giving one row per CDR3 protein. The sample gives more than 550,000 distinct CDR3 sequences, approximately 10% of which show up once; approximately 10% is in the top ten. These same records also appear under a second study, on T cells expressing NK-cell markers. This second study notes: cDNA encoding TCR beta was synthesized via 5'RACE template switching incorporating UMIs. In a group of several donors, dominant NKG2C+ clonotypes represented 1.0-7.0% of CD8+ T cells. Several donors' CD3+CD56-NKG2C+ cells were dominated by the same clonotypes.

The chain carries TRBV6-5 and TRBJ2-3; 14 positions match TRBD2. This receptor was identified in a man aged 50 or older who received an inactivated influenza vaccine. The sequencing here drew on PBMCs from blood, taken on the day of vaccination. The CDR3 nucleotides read TGTGCCAGCAGTTACAATCCGGGACTAGCGGGAGCTACGACAGATACGCAGTATTTT. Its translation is CASSYNPGLAGATTDTQYF.